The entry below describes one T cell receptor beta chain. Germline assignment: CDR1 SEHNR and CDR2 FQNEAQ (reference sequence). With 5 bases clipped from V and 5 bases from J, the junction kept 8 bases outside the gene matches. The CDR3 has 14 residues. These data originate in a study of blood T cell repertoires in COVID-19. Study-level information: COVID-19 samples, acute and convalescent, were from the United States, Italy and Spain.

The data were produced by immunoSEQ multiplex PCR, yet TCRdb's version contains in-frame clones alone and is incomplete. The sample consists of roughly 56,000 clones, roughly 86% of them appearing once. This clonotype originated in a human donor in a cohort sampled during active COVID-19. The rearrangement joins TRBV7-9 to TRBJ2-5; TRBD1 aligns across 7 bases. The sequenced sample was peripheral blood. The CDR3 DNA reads TGTGCCAGCAGCACGACAGGGCGGACGGAGACCCAGTACTTC. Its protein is CASSTTGRTETQYF.